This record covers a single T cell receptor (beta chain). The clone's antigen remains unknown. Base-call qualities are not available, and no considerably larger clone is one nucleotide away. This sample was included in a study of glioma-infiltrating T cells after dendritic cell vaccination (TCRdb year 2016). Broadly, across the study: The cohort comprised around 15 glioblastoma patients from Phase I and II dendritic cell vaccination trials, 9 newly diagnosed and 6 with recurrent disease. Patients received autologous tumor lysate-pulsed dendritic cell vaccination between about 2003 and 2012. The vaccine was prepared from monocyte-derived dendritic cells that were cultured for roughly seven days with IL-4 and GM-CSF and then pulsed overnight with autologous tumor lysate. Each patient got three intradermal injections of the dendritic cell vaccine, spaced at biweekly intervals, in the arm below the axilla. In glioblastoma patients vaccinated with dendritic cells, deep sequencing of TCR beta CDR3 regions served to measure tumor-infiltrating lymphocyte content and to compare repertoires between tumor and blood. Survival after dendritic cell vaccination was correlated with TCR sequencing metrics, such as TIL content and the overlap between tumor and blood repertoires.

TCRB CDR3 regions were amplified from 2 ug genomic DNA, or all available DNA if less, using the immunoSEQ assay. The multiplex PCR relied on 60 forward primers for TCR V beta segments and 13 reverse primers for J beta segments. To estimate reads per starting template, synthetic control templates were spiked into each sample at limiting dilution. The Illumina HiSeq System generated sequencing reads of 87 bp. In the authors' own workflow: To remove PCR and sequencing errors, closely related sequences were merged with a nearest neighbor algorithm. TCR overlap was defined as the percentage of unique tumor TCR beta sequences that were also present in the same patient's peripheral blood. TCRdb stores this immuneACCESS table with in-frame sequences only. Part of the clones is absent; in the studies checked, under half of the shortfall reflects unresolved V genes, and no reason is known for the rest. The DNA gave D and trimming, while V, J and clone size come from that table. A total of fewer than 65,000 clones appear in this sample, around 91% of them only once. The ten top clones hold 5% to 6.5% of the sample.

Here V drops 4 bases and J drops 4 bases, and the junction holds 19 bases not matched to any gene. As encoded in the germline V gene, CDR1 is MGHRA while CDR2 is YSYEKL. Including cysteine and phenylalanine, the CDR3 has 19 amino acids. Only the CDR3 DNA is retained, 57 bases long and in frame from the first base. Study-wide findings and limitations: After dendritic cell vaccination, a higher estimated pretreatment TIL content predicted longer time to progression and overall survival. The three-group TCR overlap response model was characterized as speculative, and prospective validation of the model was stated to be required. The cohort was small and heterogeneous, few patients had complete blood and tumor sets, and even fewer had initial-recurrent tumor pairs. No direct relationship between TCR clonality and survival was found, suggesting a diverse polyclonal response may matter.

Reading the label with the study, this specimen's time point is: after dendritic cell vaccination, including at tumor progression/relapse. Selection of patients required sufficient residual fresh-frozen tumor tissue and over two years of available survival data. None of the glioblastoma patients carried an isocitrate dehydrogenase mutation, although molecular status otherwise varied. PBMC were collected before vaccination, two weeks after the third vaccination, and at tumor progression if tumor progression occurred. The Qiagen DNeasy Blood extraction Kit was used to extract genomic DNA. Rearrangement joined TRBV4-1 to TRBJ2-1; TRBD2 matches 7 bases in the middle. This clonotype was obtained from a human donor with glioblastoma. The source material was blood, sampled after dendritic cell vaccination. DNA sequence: TGCGCCAGCAGCCGGGGCGTTGGGAGCGGGAAATCAGGGTACAATGAGCAGTTCTTC. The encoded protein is CASSRGVGSGKSGYNEQFF.